This T cell receptor (beta chain) was profiled in a study of PD-1 blockade in mismatch repair-deficient tumors. Libraries were prepared by immunoSEQ multiplex PCR; TCRdb keeps only in-frame clonotypes and omits some of them. The sample holds approximately 51,000 clones, approximately 81% seen once. Only one count was recorded for this clone. CDR1 and CDR2 from the germline V gene are LNHDA and SQIVND (reference sequence). CDR3 length: 17 residues. The V end lost 4 bases, the J end lost 0 bases, and 19 bases lay between the germline ends. Material: peripheral blood, obtained approximately 20 weeks after starting pembrolizumab. The V call is TRBV19, the J call TRBJ2-7; D is perhaps TRBD1 (6 bases). This clonotype was sampled from an adult with mismatch repair-deficient cancer. CDR3 nucleotide sequence: TGTGCCAGTAGTAACCCCCGGACAGCGTCCCGCTCCTACGAGCAGTACTTC. Translation: CASSNPRTASRSYEQYF.